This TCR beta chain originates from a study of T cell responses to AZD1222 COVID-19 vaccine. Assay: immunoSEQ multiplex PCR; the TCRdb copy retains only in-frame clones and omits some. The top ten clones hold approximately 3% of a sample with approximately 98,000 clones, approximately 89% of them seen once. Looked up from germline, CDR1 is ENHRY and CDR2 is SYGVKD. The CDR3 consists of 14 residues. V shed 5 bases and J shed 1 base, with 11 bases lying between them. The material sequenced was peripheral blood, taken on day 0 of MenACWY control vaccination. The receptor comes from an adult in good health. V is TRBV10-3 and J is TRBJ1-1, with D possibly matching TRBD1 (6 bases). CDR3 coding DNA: TGTGCCATCAGTCAAAACAGGGAGAACACTGAAGCTTTCTTT. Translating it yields CAISQNRENTEAFF.